This passage covers 32 T cell receptor beta chains from one sample sequenced in a study of blood T cell repertoires in COVID-19. Using immunoSEQ multiplex PCR, the repertoire was profiled, and TCRdb retains in-frame clones only, with some absent. Counted here are 210,000 or so clones, about nine tenths occurring once; the ten biggest clones make up under 3.5%. Sequenced material: peripheral blood. Receptors originate from a man under 40 with COVID-19, enrolled during active disease.

V and J are TRBV19 and TRBJ1-5; 7 bases are a match to TRBD1. This CDR3 comprises 18 residues. The germline CDR1 and CDR2 sequences are LNHDA and SQIVND (reference sequence). With V trimmed by 3 bases and J by 4 bases, 15 bases remained unmatched. The CDR3 protein is CASSIVSGRGPLNQPQHF. In DNA, the CDR3 is TGTGCCAGTAGTATTGTCTCGGGTAGGGGGCCCCTTAATCAGCCCCAGCATTTT.

The CDR3 nucleotides read TGTGCCAGCAGCCCGGGGGTCTCTGGAAACACCATATATTTT. It codes for CASSPGVSGNTIYF. The chain has TRBV5-4 and TRBJ1-3; D may be TRBD1 (5 bases). Germline lookup yields CDR1 SGHNT and CDR2 YYREEE (reference sequence). V lost 4 bases to trimming and J lost 0 bases, with 8 bases between them. There are 14 residues in the CDR3.

The chain joins TRBV6-5 to TRBJ2-7, with 11 bases aligning to TRBD1. CDR1 MNHEY and CDR2 SVGAGI come from the germline V gene. J lost 2 bases, V lost 5 bases, and 5 bases had no gene match. The CDR3 consists of 15 residues. CDR3 sequence reads: CASSRDRGEPYEQYF. The CDR3 DNA sequence: TGTGCCAGCAGTCGGGACAGGGGGGAGCCCTACGAGCAGTACTTC.

The CDR3 loop is CSVEVQSNQPQHF. In nucleotides, the CDR3 is TGCAGCGTTGAGGTACAAAGCAATCAGCCCCAGCATTTT. This chain links TRBV29-1 with TRBJ1-5; D is uncertain. The V and J ends lost 3 bases and 1 base respectively, with 7 bases between them. This CDR3 is built from 13 residues. Germline V lookup: CDR1 SQVTM, CDR2 ANQGSEA.

The CDR3 loop reads CASSFDTSVNGYTF. CDR3 in DNA: TGTGCCAGCAGTTTTGACACCTCCGTAAATGGCTACACCTTC. V usage is TRBV27 and J usage is TRBJ1-2, with unresolved D. This CDR3 is built from 14 residues. V lost 3 bases and J 6 bases, leaving 14 bases between the germline ends. Germline CDR1 reads MNHEY; CDR2 reads SMNVEV (reference sequence).

The chain uses TRBV9 and TRBJ2-5; the match to TRBD1 covers 11 bases. Trimming removed 2 bases from V and 5 bases from J; junction bases left unmatched: 5. The CDR3 is 15 residues long. Germline V lookup: CDR1 SGDLS, CDR2 YYNGEE. CDR3 amino acids: CASSVLGQGVETQYF. The CDR3 DNA is TGTGCCAGCAGCGTGTTGGGACAGGGGGTGGAGACCCAGTACTTC.

V gene TRBV7-2 combines with J gene TRBJ1-4, with D maybe TRBD1 (5 bases). The germline V and J ends were trimmed by 0 bases and 4 bases, with 9 bases remaining between them. From germline, CDR1 is SGHTA and CDR2 FQGNSA. The CDR3 contains 15 residues. CDR3 sequence reads: CASSLARGVNEKLFF. In DNA form, the CDR3 reads TGTGCCAGCAGCTTAGCTCGGGGGGTTAATGAAAAACTGTTTTTT.

The chain is built from TRBV10-1 and TRBJ1-1; 7 nucleotides align to TRBD1. Germline CDR1 WNHNN, CDR2 SYGVQD (reference sequence). CDR3 length equals 18 residues. V trimming: 1 base; J trimming: 7 bases; junction bases outside the gene matches: 18. Here the CDR3 reads CASSEWTGAFSPEYEAFF. The CDR3 nucleotides read TGCGCCAGCAGTGAGTGGACAGGAGCTTTCTCCCCAGAGTATGAAGCTTTCTTT.

The chain has TRBV12-5 and TRBJ2-1; tentative D call: TRBD2 (6 bases). The CDR3 contains 13 residues. Germline CDR1 is LGHNT and CDR2 is FRNRAP. V lost 1 base, J lost 8 bases, and 9 bases lay in between. The CDR3 sequence: CASGLGRGDEQFF. In DNA, the CDR3 is TGTGCTAGTGGTTTGGGCCGCGGGGATGAGCAGTTCTTC.

The genes are TRBV3-1 (or the pseudogene TRBV3-2) and TRBJ2-1; 9 bases line up with TRBD2. Germline CDR1 reads LGHDT; CDR2 reads YNNKEL (reference sequence). The CDR3 covers 17 residues. V dropped 7 bases and J dropped 0; count of bases not matched to a gene: 10. The DNA of the CDR3 is TGTGCCAGCACGTACACCTTTAGCGGGAGCTCCTACAATGAGCAGTTCTTC. It encodes CASTYTFSGSSYNEQFF.

A remark on this clone: The same CDR3 also results from other DNA sequences found in this sample. The chain recombines TRBV28 with TRBJ1-2; 11 bases are shared with TRBD1. The CDR3 totals 14 residues. J was trimmed by 5 bases and V by 6 bases; bases with no gene match: 5. Germline V gives CDR1 MDHEN, CDR2 SYDVKM. CDR3 residues: CASSSGQGDYGYTF. The CDR3 DNA is TGTGCCAGCAGCTCGGGACAGGGGGATTATGGCTACACCTTC.

This chain uses TRBV15 with TRBJ2-3; 12 bases align to TRBD2. Germline CDR1 is LNHNV and CDR2 is YYDKDF (reference sequence). The V and J ends lost 0 bases and 4 bases, in that order; junction bases with no gene match: 5. The CDR3 is 17 residues long. CDR3 region: CATSRDQTSGGADTQYF. The CDR3 nucleotides read TGTGCCACCAGCAGAGATCAGACTAGCGGGGGAGCAGATACGCAGTATTTT. Full variable domain (missing parts from reference TRBV15 and TRBJ2-3): DAMVIQNPRYQVTQFGKPVTLSCSQTLNHNVMYWYQQKSSQAPKLLFHYYDKDFNNEADTPDNFQSRRPNTSFCFLDIRSPGLGDTAMYLCATSRDQTSGGADTQYFGPGTRLTVL.

The count of this clone is one. The chain links TRBV19 to TRBJ1-3; 7 nucleotides line up with TRBD1. The CDR3 contains 15 residues. CDR1 and CDR2 from the germline V gene are LNHDA and SQIVND (reference sequence). With V trimmed by 6 bases and J by 2 bases, 7 bases remained unmatched. This CDR3 reads CASRQPDRAGNTIYF. In DNA form, the CDR3 reads TGTGCCAGTAGACAGCCCGACAGGGCTGGAAACACCATATATTTT.

This clone was picked up a small number of times. The rearrangement joins TRBV5-6 to TRBJ1-1; D uncertain. Trimming stripped 4 bases from V and 0 bases from J, with 7 bases between. This CDR3 has 13 residues. CDR1 is SGHDT, CDR2 YYEEEE, per germline. This CDR3 is CASSGHMNTEAFF. DNA of the CDR3: TGTGCCAGCAGCGGCCATATGAACACTGAAGCTTTCTTT. Full variable domain (rest looked up from reference TRBV5-6 and TRBJ1-1): DAGVTQSPTHLIKTRGQQVTLRCSPKSGHDTVSWYQQALGQGPQFIFQYYEEEERQRGNFPDRFSGHQFPNYSSELNVNALLLGDSALYLCASSGHMNTEAFFGQGTRLTVV.

On this clone: Other DNA sequences in this specimen translate into the identical CDR3. The J gene is TRBJ2-2, the V gene TRBV11-3; D is unclear. CDR1 and CDR2 from the germline V gene are SGHNT and YENEEA. CDR3 length: 12 amino acids. Trimming stripped 6 bases from V and 2 bases from J, with 4 bases between. Here the CDR3 DNA reads TGTGCCAGCAGTCCAAACACCGGGGAGCTGTTTTTT. Translating gives CASSPNTGELFF.

The sample holds one count of this clone. The rearrangement links TRBV19 to TRBJ2-1, with a possible D match to TRBD2 (6 bases). This CDR3 contains 16 residues. Per germline, CDR1 LNHDA and CDR2 SQIVND (reference sequence). Between the trimmed V and J ends, which lost 5 bases and 3 bases, there was a span of 17 bases. The CDR3 nucleotides are TGTGCCAGTAGTTGGAACCGGGACTGGGGCTACAATGAGCAGTTCTTC. Amino acid sequence: CASSWNRDWGYNEQFF. The whole variable domain, remainder taken from reference TRBV19 and TRBJ2-1, is DGGITQSPKYLFRKEGQNVTLSCEQNLNHDAMYWYRQDPGQGLRLIYYSQIVNDFQKGDIAEGYSVSREKKESFPLTVTSAQKNPTAFYLCASSWNRDWGYNEQFFGPGTRLTVL.

The chain employs TRBV5-8 and TRBJ2-1, with 11 bases aligning to TRBD1. V shed 1 base and J 8 bases; nucleotides not matched to a gene: 8. The CDR3 length is 16 residues. The germline gives CDR1 SGHTS, CDR2 YDEGEE. The CDR3 region has the DNA TGTGCCAGCAGCTTGTTCCACGGGACAGGGGGGGATGAGCAGTTCTTC. Translating it yields CASSLFHGTGGDEQFF.

The J gene is TRBJ2-1, the V gene TRBV2; 9 bases are a match to TRBD1. V dropped 5 bases and J dropped 9; count of bases not matched to a gene: 5. Germline CDR1 and CDR2: SNHLY and FYNNEI. CDR3 length: 13 amino acids. This CDR3 reads CASSWDREAEQFF. The CDR3 region has the DNA TGTGCCAGCAGTTGGGACAGGGAGGCTGAGCAGTTCTTC.

The CDR3 protein is CASRGRGGNTEAFF. The CDR3 DNA follows: TGTGCCAGCAGGGGGAGAGGCGGAAACACTGAAGCTTTCTTT. The chain is built from TRBV2 and TRBJ1-1; D not resolved. This CDR3 has 14 residues. The germline V gene encodes CDR1 SNHLY and CDR2 FYNNEI. The V and J ends lost 6 bases and 2 bases respectively, with 13 bases between them.

The J gene is TRBJ2-1, the V gene TRBV9; 7 bases map to TRBD2. The CDR3 contains 14 residues. The germline V gene encodes CDR1 SGDLS and CDR2 YYNGEE. With V trimmed by 0 bases and J by 7 bases, 4 bases remained unmatched. The CDR3 loop is CASSVAGGLNEQFF. CDR3 bases: TGTGCCAGCAGCGTAGCGGGAGGTCTGAATGAGCAGTTCTTC. Drawing the rest from reference TRBV9 and TRBJ2-1, the complete variable domain is DSGVTQTPKHLITATGQRVTLRCSPRSGDLSVYWYQQSLDQGLQFLIQYYNGEERAKGNILERFSAQQFPDLHSELNLSSLELGDSALYFCASSVAGGLNEQFFGPGTRLTVL.

J is TRBJ1-2 and V is TRBV5-1; weak D call: TRBD1 (5 bases). Germline loops: CDR1 SGHRS, CDR2 YFSETQ. V lost 2 bases and J 6 bases, leaving 11 bases between the germline ends. This CDR3 has 13 amino acids. The DNA for the CDR3 is TGCGCCAGCAGCTTCCAGGGTCGTGATGGCTACACCTTC. Protein: CASSFQGRDGYTF.

The chain uses TRBV28 and TRBJ2-1, with 10 bases that match TRBD2. Germline V gene lookup returns CDR1 MDHEN and CDR2 SYDVKM. J was trimmed by 3 bases and V by 6 bases; bases with no gene match: 8. The CDR3 contains 16 residues. CDR3: CASSSAGGPYYNEQFF. As DNA, the CDR3 is TGTGCCAGCAGCTCAGCGGGAGGGCCCTACTACAATGAGCAGTTCTTC.

This clone was observed a single time. This chain uses TRBV5-4 with TRBJ2-7; a possible D gene is TRBD1 (6 bases). The CDR3 is made up of 16 amino acids. Germline lookup yields CDR1 SGHNT and CDR2 YYREEE (reference sequence). V lost 0 bases and J 1 base, leaving 14 bases between the germline ends. The CDR3 loop reads CASSLGARGASYEQYF. The CDR3 nucleotides read TGTGCCAGCAGCTTGGGGGCCAGGGGCGCTTCCTACGAGCAGTACTTC. Full variable domain (remainder filled in from reference TRBV5-4 and TRBJ2-7): ETGVTQSPTHLIKTRGQQVTLRCSSQSGHNTVSWYQQALGQGPQFIFQYYREEENGRGNFPPRFSGLQFPNYSSELNVNALELDDSALYLCASSLGARGASYEQYFGPGTRLTVT.

The chain carries TRBV3-1 (or the pseudogene TRBV3-2) and TRBJ1-2, with D possibly TRBD1 on 6 matching bases. Germline V CDR1 and CDR2: LGHDT, YNNKEL (reference sequence). CDR3 length equals 17 residues. Trimming stripped 0 bases from V and 3 bases from J, with 17 bases between. The CDR3 DNA reads TGTGCCAGCAGCCAAGAATACAGGGTTTCGTTAGACTATGGCTACACCTTC. Encoded protein: CASSQEYRVSLDYGYTF.

This clone has only a few counts. The V and J genes are TRBV29-1 and TRBJ2-7, with 7 nucleotides matching TRBD1. Germline V CDR1 and CDR2: SQVTM, ANQGSEA. The CDR3 is 17 residues long. V was pared by 3 bases and J by 0 bases, with 14 bases of the junction left unmatched. The CDR3, as DNA: TGCAGCGTTGAGGGGCCCCTACAGGGGTCCAACTCCTACGAGCAGTACTTC. This encodes CSVEGPLQGSNSYEQYF.

V usage is TRBV6-2 or TRBV6-3 and J usage is TRBJ2-1, with TRBD1 as a possible D gene (6 bases). Germline V gene lookup returns CDR1 MNHEY and CDR2 SVGEGT. The CDR3 runs 17 residues. V shed 0 bases and J shed 3 bases, with 15 bases lying between them. The CDR3 DNA reads as TGTGCCAGCAGTTACTCAATGCAGGACAGACACTACAATGAGCAGTTCTTC. Protein: CASSYSMQDRHYNEQFF.

DNA of the CDR3: TGTGCCAGCAGTGAAGGTGTGTTATCCGGGACAGGGGGAACCGGGGAGCTGTTTTTT. Its protein is CASSEGVLSGTGGTGELFF. The rearrangement joins TRBV2 to TRBJ2-2; TRBD1 aligns across 11 bases. From germline, CDR1 is SNHLY and CDR2 FYNNEI. The CDR3 covers 19 residues. Trimming removed 1 base from V and 5 bases from J; junction bases left unmatched: 12.

J is TRBJ2-1 and V is TRBV9; D gene unclear. This CDR3 comprises 12 residues. Looked up from germline, CDR1 is SGDLS and CDR2 is YYNGEE. Trimming removed 4 bases from V and 9 bases from J, with 11 bases in between. This CDR3 is CASSFPGSEQFF. The CDR3 bases are TGTGCCAGCAGCTTCCCCGGTAGTGAGCAGTTCTTC.

This clone was recorded only once. The DNA for the CDR3 is TGTGCCAGCAGCCCGTCCCATAGCGGTCCCTACGAGCAGTACTTC. It is translated as CASSPSHSGPYEQYF. The gene calls are TRBV28 and TRBJ2-7, with a possible D match to TRBD2 (6 bases). The CDR3 loop spans 15 amino acids. Per germline, CDR1 MDHEN and CDR2 SYDVKM. Trimming removed 6 bases at V and 2 bases at J, with 17 bases between.

DNA for the CDR3: TGTGCCAGCAGCTTAACTAGCGGGACCTACAATGAGCAGTTCTTC. Translating it yields CASSLTSGTYNEQFF. The chain recombines TRBV7-3 with TRBJ2-1; 8 positions agree with TRBD2. The trim removed 0 bases at V and 2 bases at J, leaving 0 bases unmatched. The V gene's germline CDR1 is SGHTA and CDR2 FQGTGA. This CDR3 contains 15 residues.

The rearrangement uses TRBV6-5 and TRBJ1-3; D is possibly TRBD1 (5 bases). V was clipped by 11 bases and J by 2 bases, with 10 bases between them. Germline CDR1 reads MNHEY; CDR2 reads SVGAGI. The CDR3 length is 12 residues. The CDR3 loop is CASAGTGNTIYF. CDR3 bases: TGTGCCTCGGCAGGGACTGGAAACACCATATATTTT.

The gene calls are TRBV5-1 and TRBJ1-1; TRBD1 matches 9 bases. With V trimmed by 2 bases and J by 8 bases, 10 bases remained unmatched. Germline CDR1 SGHRS, CDR2 YFSETQ. This CDR3 region has 15 residues. The CDR3 here is CASSFSPTGTGEAFF. Written as DNA, the CDR3 is TGCGCCAGCAGCTTCTCCCCGACCGGGACAGGGGAAGCTTTCTTT.